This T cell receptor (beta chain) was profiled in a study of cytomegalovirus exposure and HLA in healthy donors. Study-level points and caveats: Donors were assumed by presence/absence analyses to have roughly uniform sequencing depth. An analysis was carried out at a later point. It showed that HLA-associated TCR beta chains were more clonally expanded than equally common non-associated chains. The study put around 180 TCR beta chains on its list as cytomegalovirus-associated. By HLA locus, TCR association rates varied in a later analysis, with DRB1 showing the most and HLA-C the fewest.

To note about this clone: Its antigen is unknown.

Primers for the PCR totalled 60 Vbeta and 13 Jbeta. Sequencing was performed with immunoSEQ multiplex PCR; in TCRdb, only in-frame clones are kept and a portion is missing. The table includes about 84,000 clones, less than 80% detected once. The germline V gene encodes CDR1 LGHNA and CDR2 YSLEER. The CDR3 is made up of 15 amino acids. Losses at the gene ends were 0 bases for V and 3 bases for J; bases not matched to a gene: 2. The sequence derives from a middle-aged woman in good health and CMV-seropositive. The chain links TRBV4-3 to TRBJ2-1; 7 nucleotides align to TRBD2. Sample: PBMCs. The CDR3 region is CASSQDRGSYNEQFF. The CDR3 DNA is TGCGCCAGCAGCCAAGATCGCGGGAGCTACAATGAGCAGTTCTTC.